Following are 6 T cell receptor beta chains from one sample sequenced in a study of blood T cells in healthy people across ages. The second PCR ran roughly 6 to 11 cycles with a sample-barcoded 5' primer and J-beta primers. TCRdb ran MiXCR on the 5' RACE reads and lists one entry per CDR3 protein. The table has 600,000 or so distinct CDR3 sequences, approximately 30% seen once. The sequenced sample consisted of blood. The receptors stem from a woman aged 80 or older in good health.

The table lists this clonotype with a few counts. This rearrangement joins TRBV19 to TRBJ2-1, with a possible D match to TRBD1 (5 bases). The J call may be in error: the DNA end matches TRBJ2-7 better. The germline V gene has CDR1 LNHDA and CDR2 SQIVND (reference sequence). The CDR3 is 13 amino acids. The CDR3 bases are TGTGCCAGTAGTACAGGGATTTACAATGAGCAGTACTTC. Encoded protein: CASSTGIYNEQYF.

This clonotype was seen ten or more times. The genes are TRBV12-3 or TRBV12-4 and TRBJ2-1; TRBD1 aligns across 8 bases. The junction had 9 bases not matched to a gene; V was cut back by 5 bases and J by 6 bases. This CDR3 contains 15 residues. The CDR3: CASSGTGGHSNEQFF. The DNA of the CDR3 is TGTGCCAGCAGTGGGACAGGCGGTCATAGCAATGAGCAGTTCTTC.

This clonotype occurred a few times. CDR3 in DNA: TGTGCCAGCAGTTTTCTCGACAGGGGCAAGGTAAAACTGTTTTTT. Amino acids: CASSFLDRGKVKLFF. This chain links TRBV27 with TRBJ1-4; 8 bases are a match to TRBD1. The length of the CDR3 is 15 residues. V gave up 3 bases and J gave up 10 bases; unmatched junction bases: 10. CDR1 and CDR2 (germline): MNHEY, SMNVEV (reference sequence).

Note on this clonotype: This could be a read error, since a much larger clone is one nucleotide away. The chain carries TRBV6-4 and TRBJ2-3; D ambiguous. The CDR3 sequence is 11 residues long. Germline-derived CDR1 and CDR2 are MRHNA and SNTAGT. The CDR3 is CAGSEGPTQYF. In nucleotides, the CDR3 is TGTGCCGGCAGTGAAGGGCCCACGCAGTATTTT.

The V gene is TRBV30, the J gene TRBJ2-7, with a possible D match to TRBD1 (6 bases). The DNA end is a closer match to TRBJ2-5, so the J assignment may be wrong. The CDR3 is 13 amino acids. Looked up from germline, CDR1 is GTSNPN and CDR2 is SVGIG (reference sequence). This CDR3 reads CAWRNTGLETQYF. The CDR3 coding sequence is TGTGCCTGGAGGAATACAGGGCTAGAGACCCAGTACTTC.

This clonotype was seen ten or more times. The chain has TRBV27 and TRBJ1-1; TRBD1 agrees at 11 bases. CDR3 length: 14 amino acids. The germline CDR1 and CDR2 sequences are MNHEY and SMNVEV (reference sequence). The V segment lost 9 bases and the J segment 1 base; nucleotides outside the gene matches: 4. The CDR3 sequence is CARLDRGPNTEAFF. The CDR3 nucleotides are TGTGCCAGACTGGACAGGGGGCCGAACACTGAAGCTTTCTTT.